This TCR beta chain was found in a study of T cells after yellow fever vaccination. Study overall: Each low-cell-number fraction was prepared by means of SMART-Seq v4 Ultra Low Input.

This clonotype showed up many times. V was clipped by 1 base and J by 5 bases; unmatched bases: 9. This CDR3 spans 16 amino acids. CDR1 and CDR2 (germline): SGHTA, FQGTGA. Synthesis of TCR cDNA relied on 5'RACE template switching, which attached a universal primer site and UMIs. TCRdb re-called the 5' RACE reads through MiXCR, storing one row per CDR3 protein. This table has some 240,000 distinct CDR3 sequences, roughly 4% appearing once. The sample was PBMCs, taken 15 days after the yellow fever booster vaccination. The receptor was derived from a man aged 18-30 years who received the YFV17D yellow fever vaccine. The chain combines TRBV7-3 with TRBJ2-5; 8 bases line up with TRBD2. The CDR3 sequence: CASSLIAGGGSETQYF. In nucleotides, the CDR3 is TGTGCCAGCAGCTTAATTGCCGGGGGGGGGAGCGAGACCCAGTACTTC.